This T cell receptor beta chain was captured in a study of cytomegalovirus exposure and HLA in healthy donors. At the level of the study: Earlier, approximately 190 million T cells were analyzed, and about 100 million unique TCR beta sequences were found among them.

The PCR employed 60 Vbeta primers together with 13 Jbeta primers. Using immunoSEQ multiplex PCR, the repertoire was profiled, and TCRdb retains in-frame clones only, with some absent. Seen here are approximately 190,000 clones, approximately 80% observed once, and the top ten hold 4.5% to 7.5%. Germline CDR1 and CDR2: SQVTM and ANQGSEA. V shed 4 bases, J shed 2 bases, and the junction held 3 bases outside the gene matches. The CDR3 has 13 residues. The source of this sequence is a young woman in good health and CMV-seropositive. This chain uses TRBV29-1 with TRBJ1-2; TRBD1 matches 8 bases. What was sequenced was PBMCs. The CDR3 is CSVVGDRNYGYTF. CDR3 bases: TGCAGCGTTGTGGGGGACAGGAACTATGGCTACACCTTC.